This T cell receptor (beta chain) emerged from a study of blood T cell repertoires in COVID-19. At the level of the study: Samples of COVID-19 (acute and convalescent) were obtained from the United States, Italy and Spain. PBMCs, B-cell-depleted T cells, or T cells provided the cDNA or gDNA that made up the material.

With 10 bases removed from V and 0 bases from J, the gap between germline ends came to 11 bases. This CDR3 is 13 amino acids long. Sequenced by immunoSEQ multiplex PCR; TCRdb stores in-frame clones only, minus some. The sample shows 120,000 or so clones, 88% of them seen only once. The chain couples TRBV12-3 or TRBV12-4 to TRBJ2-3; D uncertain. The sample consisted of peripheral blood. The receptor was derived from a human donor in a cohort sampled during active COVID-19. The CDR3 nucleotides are TGTGCCACCCGGGTAAGAAGCACAGATACGCAGTATTTT. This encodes CATRVRSTDTQYF.